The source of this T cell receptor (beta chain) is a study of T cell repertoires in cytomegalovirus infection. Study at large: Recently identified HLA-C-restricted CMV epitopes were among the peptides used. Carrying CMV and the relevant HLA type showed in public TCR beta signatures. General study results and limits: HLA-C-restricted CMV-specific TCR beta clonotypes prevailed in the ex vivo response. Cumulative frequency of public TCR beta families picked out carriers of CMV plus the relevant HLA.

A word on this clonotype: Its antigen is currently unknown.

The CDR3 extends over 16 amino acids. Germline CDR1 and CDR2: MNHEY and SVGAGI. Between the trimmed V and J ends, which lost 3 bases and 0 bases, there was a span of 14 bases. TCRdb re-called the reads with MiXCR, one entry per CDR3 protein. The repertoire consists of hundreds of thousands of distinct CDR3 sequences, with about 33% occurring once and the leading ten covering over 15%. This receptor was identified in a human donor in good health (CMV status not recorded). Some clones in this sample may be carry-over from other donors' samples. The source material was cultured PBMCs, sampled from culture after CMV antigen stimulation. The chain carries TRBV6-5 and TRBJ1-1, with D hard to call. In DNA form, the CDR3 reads TGTGCCAGCAGTTATAATTCAGACACCATGAACACTGAAGCTTTCTTT. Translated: CASSYNSDTMNTEAFF.